This T cell receptor beta chain emerged from a study of blood T cell repertoires in COVID-19. Study details: Acute and convalescent COVID-19 specimens originated in the United States, Italy and Spain. In each case, the material was cDNA or gDNA derived from T cells, B-cell-depleted T cells, or PBMCs.

The ends lost 4 bases at V and 3 bases at J; junction bases unmatched: 4. Germline V CDR1 and CDR2: SGHRS, YFSETQ. The CDR3 sequence is 15 residues long. Original analysis: Estimation of nucleated cell counts was performed using reference gene primer amplification. TCRdb keeps only in-frame clones here, not all; method: immunoSEQ multiplex PCR. The V and J calls and clone size are taken from that table; D and trimming were inferred from the DNA. This sample has roughly 250,000 clones, with approximately 84% found just once. Sequenced material: peripheral blood. The receptor was derived from a woman older than 75 with acute or convalescent COVID-19. This rearrangement joins TRBV5-1 to TRBJ2-5; 12 positions match TRBD2. CDR3 DNA sequence: TGCGCCAGCAGCCCCCGGACTAGCGGGAAAGAGACCCAGTACTTC. Translating gives CASSPRTSGKETQYF.